The TCR beta chain under discussion was sequenced for a study of cytomegalovirus exposure and HLA in healthy donors. Study observations and caveats: Later on, a genetic analysis was performed. It linked a missense variant in DCLRE1C with V- and J-gene trimming of TCR beta.

Germline values: CDR1 SNHLY, CDR2 FYNNEI. Trimming stripped 7 bases from V and 4 bases from J, with 11 bases between. This CDR3 spans 13 amino acids. Researchers ran the PCR with 60 Vbeta and 13 Jbeta primers. The assay was immunoSEQ multiplex PCR, and TCRdb's table has in-frame clones only and misses some. This sample has about 110,000 clones, with roughly 70% found just once. Turning to this clone: Its antigen is unknown.

The chain is built from TRBV2 and TRBJ1-5; D gene uncertain. The sequencing input was PBMCs. This sequence originates from a male donor in good health and CMV-seropositive. CDR3 in amino acids: CASMLGRNQPQHF. For the CDR3, the DNA is TGTGCCAGCATGTTGGGGAGGAATCAGCCCCAGCATTTT.